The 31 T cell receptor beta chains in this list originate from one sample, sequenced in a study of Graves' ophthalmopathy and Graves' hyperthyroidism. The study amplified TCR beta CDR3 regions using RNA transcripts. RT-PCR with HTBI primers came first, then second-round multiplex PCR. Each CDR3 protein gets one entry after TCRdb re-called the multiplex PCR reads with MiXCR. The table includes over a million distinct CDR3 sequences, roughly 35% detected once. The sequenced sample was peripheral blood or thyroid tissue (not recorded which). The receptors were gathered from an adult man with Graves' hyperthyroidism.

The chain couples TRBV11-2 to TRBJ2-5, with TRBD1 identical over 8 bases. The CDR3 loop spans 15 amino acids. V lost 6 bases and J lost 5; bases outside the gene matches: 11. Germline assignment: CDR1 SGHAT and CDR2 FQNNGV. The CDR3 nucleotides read TGTGCCAGCAGTTACGTTTCAGGGGGCAGGGAGACCCAGTACTTC. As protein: CASSYVSGGRETQYF.

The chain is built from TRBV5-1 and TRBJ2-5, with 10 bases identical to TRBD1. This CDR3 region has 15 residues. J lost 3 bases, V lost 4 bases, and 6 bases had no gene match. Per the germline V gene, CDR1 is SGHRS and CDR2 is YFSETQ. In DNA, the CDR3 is TGCGCCAGCAGCCAAGGGACAGGGGTAGAAGAGACCCAGTACTTC. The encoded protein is CASSQGTGVEETQYF.

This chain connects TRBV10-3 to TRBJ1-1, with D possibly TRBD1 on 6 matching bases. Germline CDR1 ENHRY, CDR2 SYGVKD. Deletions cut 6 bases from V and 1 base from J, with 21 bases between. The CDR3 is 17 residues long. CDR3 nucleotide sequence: TGTGCCATCAGCCCAGCCCCGGGACATAGAAAGAACACTGAAGCTTTCTTT. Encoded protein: CAISPAPGHRKNTEAFF.

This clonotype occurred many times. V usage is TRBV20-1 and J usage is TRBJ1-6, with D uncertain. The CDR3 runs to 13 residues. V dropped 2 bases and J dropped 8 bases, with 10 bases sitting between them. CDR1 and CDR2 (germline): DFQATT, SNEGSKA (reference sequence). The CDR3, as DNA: TGCAGTGCTAGACAGGTTACAGATTCACCCCTCCACTTT. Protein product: CSARQVTDSPLHF.

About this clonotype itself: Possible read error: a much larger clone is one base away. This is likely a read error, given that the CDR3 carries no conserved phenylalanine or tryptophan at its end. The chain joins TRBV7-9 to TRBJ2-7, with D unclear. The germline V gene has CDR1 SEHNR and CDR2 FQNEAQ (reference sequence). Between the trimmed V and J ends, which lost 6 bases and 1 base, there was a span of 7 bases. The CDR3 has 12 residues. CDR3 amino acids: CASRDGSYEQYL. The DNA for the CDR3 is TGTGCCAGCAGGGACGGATCCTACGAGCAGTACCTC.

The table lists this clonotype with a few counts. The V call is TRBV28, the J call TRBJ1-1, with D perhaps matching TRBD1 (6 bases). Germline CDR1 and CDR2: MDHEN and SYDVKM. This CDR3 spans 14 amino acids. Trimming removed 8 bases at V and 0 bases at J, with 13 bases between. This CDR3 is CASRQGGMNTEAFF. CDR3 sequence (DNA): TGTGCCAGCCGCCAAGGGGGGATGAACACTGAAGCTTTCTTT.

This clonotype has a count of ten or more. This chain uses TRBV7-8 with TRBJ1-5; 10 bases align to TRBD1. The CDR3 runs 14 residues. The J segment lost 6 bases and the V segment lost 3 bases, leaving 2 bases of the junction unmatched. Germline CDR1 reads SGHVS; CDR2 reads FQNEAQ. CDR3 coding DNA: TGTGCCAGCAGCTTCGACAGGGGGCCTCAGCCCCAGCATTTT. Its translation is CASSFDRGPQPQHF.

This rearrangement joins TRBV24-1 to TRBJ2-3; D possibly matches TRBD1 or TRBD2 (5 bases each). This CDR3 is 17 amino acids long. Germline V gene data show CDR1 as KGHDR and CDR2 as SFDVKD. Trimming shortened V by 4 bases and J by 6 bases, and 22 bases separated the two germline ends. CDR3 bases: TGTGCCACCAGTGACCAACCCAGCAGCCGAGGGGTGGATACGCAGTATTTT. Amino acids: CATSDQPSSRGVDTQYF.

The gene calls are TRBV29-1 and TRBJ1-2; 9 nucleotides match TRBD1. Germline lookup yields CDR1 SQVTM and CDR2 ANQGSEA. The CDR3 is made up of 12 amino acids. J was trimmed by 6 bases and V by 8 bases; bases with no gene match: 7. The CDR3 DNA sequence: TGCAGCACGACAGGGGGAGCTGATGGCTACACCTTC. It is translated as CSTTGGADGYTF.

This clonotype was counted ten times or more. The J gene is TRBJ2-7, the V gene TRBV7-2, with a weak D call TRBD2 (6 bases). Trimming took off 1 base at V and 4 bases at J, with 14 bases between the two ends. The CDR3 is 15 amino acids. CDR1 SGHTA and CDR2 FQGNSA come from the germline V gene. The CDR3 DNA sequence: TGTGCCAGCAGCTTAGTAGGAGGGGCGGGTTACGAGCAGTACTTC. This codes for CASSLVGGAGYEQYF.

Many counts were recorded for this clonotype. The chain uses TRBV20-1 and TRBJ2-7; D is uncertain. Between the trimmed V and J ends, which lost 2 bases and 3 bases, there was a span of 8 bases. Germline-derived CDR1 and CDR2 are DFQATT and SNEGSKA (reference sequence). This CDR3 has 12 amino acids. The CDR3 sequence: CSARQELYEQYF. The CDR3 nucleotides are TGCAGTGCTAGACAGGAGCTCTACGAGCAGTACTTC.

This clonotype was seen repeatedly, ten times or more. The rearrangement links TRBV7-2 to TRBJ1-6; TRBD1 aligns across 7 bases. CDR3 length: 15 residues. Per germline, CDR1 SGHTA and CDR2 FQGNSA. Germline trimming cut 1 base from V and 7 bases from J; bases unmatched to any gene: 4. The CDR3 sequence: CASSLVGTANSPLHF. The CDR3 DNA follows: TGTGCCAGCAGCTTAGTGGGGACAGCAAATTCACCCCTCCACTTT.

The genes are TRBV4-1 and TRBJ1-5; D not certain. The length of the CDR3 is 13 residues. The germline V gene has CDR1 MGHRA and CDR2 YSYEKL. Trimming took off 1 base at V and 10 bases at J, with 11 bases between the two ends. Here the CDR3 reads CASSQVLVAPQHF. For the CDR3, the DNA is TGCGCCAGCAGCCAAGTTTTGGTAGCACCCCAGCATTTT.

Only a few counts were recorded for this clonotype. The CDR3 DNA sequence: TGTGCCAGCAGCCGACACGGCCTCGAAGCCCAGCATTTT. Translating gives CASSRHGLEAQHF. V and J are TRBV27 and TRBJ1-5; D remains ambiguous. V was cut by 6 bases and J by 11 bases, with 17 bases left in between. The CDR3 consists of 13 residues. The germline gives CDR1 MNHEY, CDR2 SMNVEV (reference sequence).

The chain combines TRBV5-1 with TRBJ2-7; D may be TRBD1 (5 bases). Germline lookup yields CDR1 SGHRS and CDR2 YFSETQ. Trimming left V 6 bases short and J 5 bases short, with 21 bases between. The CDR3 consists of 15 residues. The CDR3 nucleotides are TGCGCCAGCACCCCTGACGGGCAGGGTGTCCACGAGCAGTACTTC. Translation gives CASTPDGQGVHEQYF.

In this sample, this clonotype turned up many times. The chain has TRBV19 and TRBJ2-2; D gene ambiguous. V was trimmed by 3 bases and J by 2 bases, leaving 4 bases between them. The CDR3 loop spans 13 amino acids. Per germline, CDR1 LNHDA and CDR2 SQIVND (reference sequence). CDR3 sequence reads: CASSIYNTGELFF. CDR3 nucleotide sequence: TGTGCCAGTAGTATCTATAACACCGGGGAGCTGTTTTTT.

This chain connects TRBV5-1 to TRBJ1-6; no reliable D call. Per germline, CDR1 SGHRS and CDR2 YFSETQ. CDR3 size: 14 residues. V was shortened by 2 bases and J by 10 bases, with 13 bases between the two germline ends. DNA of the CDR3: TGCGCCAGCAGCTTAGGGCCATCCAGCTCACCCCTCCACTTT. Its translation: CASSLGPSSSPLHF.

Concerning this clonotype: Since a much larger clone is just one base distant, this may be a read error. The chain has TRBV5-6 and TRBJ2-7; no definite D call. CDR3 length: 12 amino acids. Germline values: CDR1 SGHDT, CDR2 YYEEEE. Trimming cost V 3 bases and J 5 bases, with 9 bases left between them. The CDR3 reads CASSSTLNEQYF. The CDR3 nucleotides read TGTGCCAGCAGCTCAACCTTAAACGAGCAGTACTTC.

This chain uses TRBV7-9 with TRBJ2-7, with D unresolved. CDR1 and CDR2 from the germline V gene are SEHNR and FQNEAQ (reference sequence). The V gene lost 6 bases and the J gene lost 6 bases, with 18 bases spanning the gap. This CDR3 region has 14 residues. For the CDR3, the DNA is TGTGCCAGCAGTTGGGCCTTAAGGAAGGGCGAGCAGTACTTC. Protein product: CASSWALRKGEQYF.

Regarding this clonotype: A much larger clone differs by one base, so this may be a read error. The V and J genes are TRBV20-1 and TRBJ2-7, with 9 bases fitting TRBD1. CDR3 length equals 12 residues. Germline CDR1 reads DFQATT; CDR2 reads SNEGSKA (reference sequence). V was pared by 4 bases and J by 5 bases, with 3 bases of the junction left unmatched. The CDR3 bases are TGCAGTGCTAAAACAGGGGGCGACGAGCAGTACTTC. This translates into CSAKTGGDEQYF.

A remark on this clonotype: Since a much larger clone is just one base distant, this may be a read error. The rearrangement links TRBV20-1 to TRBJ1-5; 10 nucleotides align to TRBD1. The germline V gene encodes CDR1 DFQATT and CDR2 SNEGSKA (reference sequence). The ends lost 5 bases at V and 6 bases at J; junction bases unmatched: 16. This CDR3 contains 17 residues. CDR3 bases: TGCAGTGCTGGAAGAGGGGTAGGACAGGGGGTCGGTCAGCCCCAGCATTTT. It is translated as CSAGRGVGQGVGQPQHF.

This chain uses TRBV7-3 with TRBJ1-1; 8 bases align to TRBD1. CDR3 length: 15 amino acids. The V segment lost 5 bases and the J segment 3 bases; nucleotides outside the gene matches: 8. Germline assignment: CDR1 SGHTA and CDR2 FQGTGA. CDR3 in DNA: TGTGCCAGCAGCCTCGACAGGGGAAGTTACACTGAAGCTTTCTTT. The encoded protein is CASSLDRGSYTEAFF.

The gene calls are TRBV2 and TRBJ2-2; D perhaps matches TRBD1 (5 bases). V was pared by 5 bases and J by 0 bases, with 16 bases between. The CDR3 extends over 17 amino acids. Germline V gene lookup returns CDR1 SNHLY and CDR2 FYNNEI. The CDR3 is CASSFEFGATNTGELFF. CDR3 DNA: TGTGCCAGCAGTTTCGAATTTGGGGCCACGAACACCGGGGAGCTGTTTTTT.

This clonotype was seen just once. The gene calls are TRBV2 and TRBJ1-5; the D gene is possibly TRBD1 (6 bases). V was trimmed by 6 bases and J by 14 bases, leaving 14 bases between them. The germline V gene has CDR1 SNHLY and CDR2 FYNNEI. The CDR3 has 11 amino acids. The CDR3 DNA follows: TGTGCCAGCAGCGGACAGTCCTACGAGCATTTT. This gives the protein CASSGQSYEHF.

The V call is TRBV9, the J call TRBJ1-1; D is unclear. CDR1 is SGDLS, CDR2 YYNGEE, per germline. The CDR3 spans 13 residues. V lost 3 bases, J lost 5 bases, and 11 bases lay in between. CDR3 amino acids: CASSARGRTEAFF. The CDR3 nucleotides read TGTGCCAGCAGCGCGCGAGGTAGGACTGAAGCTTTCTTT.

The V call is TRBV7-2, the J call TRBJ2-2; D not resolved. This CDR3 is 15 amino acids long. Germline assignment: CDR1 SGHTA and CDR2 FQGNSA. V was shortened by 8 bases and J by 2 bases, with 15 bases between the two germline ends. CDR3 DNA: TGTGCCAGCGGCTGGGCTACCTCTAACACCGGGGAGCTGTTTTTT. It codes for CASGWATSNTGELFF. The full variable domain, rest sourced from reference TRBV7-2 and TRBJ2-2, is GAGVSQSPSNKVTEKGKDVELRCDPISGHTALYWYRQSLGQGLEFLIYFQGNSAPDKSGLPSDRFSAERTGGSVSTLTIQRTQQEDSAVYLCASGWATSNTGELFFGEGSRLTVL.

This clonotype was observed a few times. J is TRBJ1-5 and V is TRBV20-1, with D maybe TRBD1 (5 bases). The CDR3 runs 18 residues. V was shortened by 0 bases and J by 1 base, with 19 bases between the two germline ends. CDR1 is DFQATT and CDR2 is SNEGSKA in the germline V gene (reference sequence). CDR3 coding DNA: TGCAGTGCTAGAGAGGGACTCTATGGTCAACGGAGCAATCAGCCCCAGCATTTT. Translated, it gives CSAREGLYGQRSNQPQHF.

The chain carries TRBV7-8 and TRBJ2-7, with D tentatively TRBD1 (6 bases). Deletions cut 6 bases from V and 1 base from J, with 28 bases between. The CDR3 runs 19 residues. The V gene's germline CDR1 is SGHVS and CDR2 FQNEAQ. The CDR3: CASSSYGKGRQAASYEQYF. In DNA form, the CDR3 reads TGTGCCAGCAGTTCCTACGGGAAGGGACGACAGGCCGCGTCCTACGAGCAGTACTTC.

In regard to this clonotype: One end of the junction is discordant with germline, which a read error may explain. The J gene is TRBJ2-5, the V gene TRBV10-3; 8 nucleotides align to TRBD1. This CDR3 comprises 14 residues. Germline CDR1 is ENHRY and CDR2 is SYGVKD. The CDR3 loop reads CAISGPGQEEAQYF. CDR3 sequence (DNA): TGTGCCATCAGCGGGCCGGGACAGGAAGAGGCCCAGTACTTC.

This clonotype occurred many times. The chain's CDR3 is CASSLGEGTNEKLFF. In DNA, the CDR3 is TGTGCCAGCAGCTTAGGAGAGGGAACTAATGAAAAACTGTTTTTT. The chain has TRBV7-2 and TRBJ1-4; no definite D call. Germline lookup yields CDR1 SGHTA and CDR2 FQGNSA. V was trimmed by 1 base and J by 1 base, leaving 7 bases between them. This CDR3 region has 15 residues.

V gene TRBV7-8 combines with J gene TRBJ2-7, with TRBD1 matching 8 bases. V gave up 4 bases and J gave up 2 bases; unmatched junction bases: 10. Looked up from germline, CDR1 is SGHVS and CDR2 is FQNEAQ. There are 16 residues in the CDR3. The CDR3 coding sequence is TGTGCCAGCAGCTCAGGTGGCGGGACAGGCACCTACGAGCAGTACTTC. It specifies CASSSGGGTGTYEQYF. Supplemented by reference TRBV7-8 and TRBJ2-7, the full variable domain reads GAGVSQSPRYKVAKRGQDVALRCDPISGHVSLFWYQQALGQGPEFLTYFQNEAQLDKSGLPSDRFFAERPEGSVSTLKIQRTQQEDSAVYLCASSSGGGTGTYEQYFGPGTRLTVT.